This entry concerns a single T cell receptor beta chain. Its antigen is still unknown. The record originates from a study of CD8+CD57+ T cells in acquired aplastic anemia. Study-level background: Healthy donor CD4+ samples were sequenced to a depth that averaged around 9.8 million reads. Study-level results: Both patients and controls carried the same twenty-nine CD8+ CDR3 sequences.

Genomic DNA served as template for TCR beta VDJ and CDR3 profiling. TCRdb re-analysed the reads in MiXCR, keeping a single row per CDR3 protein. The repertoire holds roughly 150,000 distinct CDR3 sequences, with just under 45% as singletons. Trimming removed 2 bases at V and 5 bases at J, with 10 bases between. Germline-derived CDR1 and CDR2 are KGHSH and LQKENI. The CDR3 contains 15 residues. The sequencing input was sorted CD4+, CD8+, or CD8+CD57+ T cells (not recorded which) from PBMCs. V gene TRBV18 combines with J gene TRBJ1-6, with a tentative D call TRBD1 (6 bases). The sequence was collected from a human donor in good health. The DNA for the CDR3 is TGTGCCAGCTCACCAGGGGCAGGGGATAATTCACCCCTCCACTTT. This translates into CASSPGAGDNSPLHF.